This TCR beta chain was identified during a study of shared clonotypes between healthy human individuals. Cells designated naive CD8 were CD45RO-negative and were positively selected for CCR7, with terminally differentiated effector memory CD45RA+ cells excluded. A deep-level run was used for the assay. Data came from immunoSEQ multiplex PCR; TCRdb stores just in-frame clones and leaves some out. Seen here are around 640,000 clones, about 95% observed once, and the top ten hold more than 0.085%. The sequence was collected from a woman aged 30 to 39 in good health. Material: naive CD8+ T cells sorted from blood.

CDR3 bases: TGTGCCAGCAGTACGGGGACATATCTTAATGAAAAACTGTTTTTT. Its protein product is CASSTGTYLNEKLFF. The V call is TRBV6-5, the J call TRBJ1-4; TRBD1 might be the D (6 bases). The germline CDR1 and CDR2 sequences are MNHEY and SVGAGI. V was trimmed by 5 bases and J by 4 bases, leaving 14 bases between them. This CDR3 spans 15 amino acids.